Below are 19 T cell receptor beta chains sequenced from a single sample in a study of identical twins. TCRdb redid the calling of the 5' RACE reads with MiXCR, one entry per CDR3 protein. This sample has 450,000 or so distinct CDR3 sequences; approximately 17% occur once, and the top ten carry roughly 12%. Sequenced input: naive T cells sorted from blood. These receptors were taken from a man aged 45-60 years in good health.

V usage is TRBV28 and J usage is TRBJ1-6; D is perhaps TRBD1 (5 bases). Germline CDR1 is MDHEN and CDR2 is SYDVKM. This CDR3 is 15 amino acids long. The ends were cut back, 7 bases at V and 7 bases at J, with 17 bases in the middle. CDR3 in amino acids: CASTLSGQGNSPLHF. The CDR3 DNA reads as TGTGCCAGCACACTTTCCGGGCAGGGAAATTCACCCCTCCACTTT.

This clonotype has at least ten counts. The chain combines TRBV20-1 with TRBJ2-2; D might be TRBD1 (5 bases). V lost 1 base, J lost 6 bases, and 15 bases lay in between. Germline V CDR1 and CDR2: DFQATT, SNEGSKA (reference sequence). The CDR3 loop spans 15 amino acids. In DNA, the CDR3 is TGCAGTGCTAGAGCGGACACCTGGGGTCCCGGGGAGCTGTTTTTT. Its translation is CSARADTWGPGELFF.

This rearrangement joins TRBV7-2 to TRBJ2-5; TRBD2 matches at 9 bases. This CDR3 spans 13 amino acids. Germline trimming cut 6 bases from V and 4 bases from J; bases unmatched to any gene: 3. Germline V lookup: CDR1 SGHTA, CDR2 FQGNSA. In DNA form, the CDR3 reads TGTGCCAGCAGATCAGCGGGGGGAGAGACCCAGTACTTC. It translates to CASRSAGGETQYF.

In its sample, this clonotype was seen many times. V and J are TRBV5-1 and TRBJ1-1; no clear D gene. V was clipped by 5 bases and J by 0 bases, with 14 bases between them. CDR1 and CDR2 from the germline V gene are SGHRS and YFSETQ. This CDR3 is 15 amino acids long. The CDR3 loop reads CASRLDRTMNTEAFF. The DNA for the CDR3 is TGCGCCAGCAGGCTCGATCGTACTATGAACACTGAAGCTTTCTTT.

This clonotype was picked up a small number of times. The chain is built from TRBV18 and TRBJ2-5; D ambiguous. V was shortened by 3 bases and J by 5 bases, with 13 bases between the two germline ends. Germline V CDR1 and CDR2: KGHSH, LQKENI. The CDR3 runs 14 residues. The chain's CDR3 is CASSPSRLGETQYF. The CDR3 region has the DNA TGTGCCAGCTCACCCTCCAGGCTTGGGGAGACCCAGTACTTC.

In its sample, this clonotype was seen many times. The rearrangement links TRBV6-1 to TRBJ1-5, with D hard to call. The ends were cut back, 6 bases at V and 7 bases at J, with 13 bases in the middle. Per the germline V gene, CDR1 is MNHNS and CDR2 is SASEGT. The CDR3 is 13 amino acids. CDR3 in amino acids: CASSPLEGQPQHF. The CDR3 coding sequence is TGTGCCAGCAGCCCTCTCGAGGGCCAGCCCCAGCATTTT.

This clonotype was picked up a small number of times. The chain combines TRBV6-6 with TRBJ1-1; 7 nucleotides align to TRBD1. Trimming at V came to 6 bases and at J to 7 bases, leaving 5 bases not matched to a gene. The CDR3 length is 12 residues. Germline V CDR1 and CDR2: MNHNY, SVGAGI (reference sequence). The CDR3 spells CASSPRDSEAFF. CDR3 bases: TGTGCCAGCAGCCCTCGGGACAGTGAAGCTTTCTTT.

The rearrangement links TRBV7-8 to TRBJ1-6; TRBD1 matches at 7 bases. This CDR3 contains 17 residues. CDR1 and CDR2 from the germline V gene are SGHVS and FQNEAQ. Germline trimming cut 2 bases from V and 7 bases from J; bases unmatched to any gene: 11. The CDR3 here is CASSLMTTTGRNSPLHF. The CDR3 DNA reads TGTGCCAGCAGCTTAATGACCACGACAGGGCGGAATTCACCCCTCCACTTT. Full variable domain (outside the CDR3, taken from reference TRBV7-8 and TRBJ1-6): GAGVSQSPRYKVAKRGQDVALRCDPISGHVSLFWYQQALGQGPEFLTYFQNEAQLDKSGLPSDRFFAERPEGSVSTLKIQRTQQEDSAVYLCASSLMTTTGRNSPLHFGNGTRLTVT.

As DNA, the CDR3 is TGTGCCAGCAGTTTAGGCGGGCCCCGTAGCACAGATACGCAGTATTTT. It is translated as CASSLGGPRSTDTQYF. The genes are TRBV12-3 or TRBV12-4 and TRBJ2-3, with D possibly being TRBD2 (5 bases). This CDR3 comprises 16 residues. The V and J ends lost 1 base and 0 bases respectively, with 11 bases between them.

The chain joins TRBV13 to TRBJ2-7; no clear D gene. Trimming removed 5 bases from V and 7 bases from J, with 27 bases in between. Per the germline V gene, CDR1 is PRHDT and CDR2 is FYEKMQ (reference sequence). CDR3 length: 17 amino acids. The CDR3 nucleotides are TGTGCCAGCAGCCCATCGATATCAGGAGTGGGTGGTGTGGAGCAGTACTTC. Amino acids: CASSPSISGVGGVEQYF.

There are a few counts of this clonotype. The V gene is TRBV18, the J gene TRBJ1-6; D is unresolved. V lost 6 bases to trimming and J lost 9 bases, with 12 bases between them. The CDR3 has 13 amino acids. Germline V gene lookup returns CDR1 KGHSH and CDR2 LQKENI. CDR3 sequence: CASSSGTTSPLHF. CDR3 coding DNA: TGTGCCAGCTCGTCCGGTACGACTTCACCCCTCCACTTT. Together with reference TRBV18 and TRBJ1-6, the CDR3 gives the full variable domain: NAGVMQNPRHLVRRRGQEARLRCSPMKGHSHVYWYRQLPEEGLKFMVYLQKENIIDESGMPKERFSAEFPKEGPSILRIQQVVRGDSAAYFCASSSGTTSPLHFGNGTRLTVT.

This clonotype has only a few counts. The genes are TRBV9 and TRBJ2-2; no clear D gene. Per germline, CDR1 SGDLS and CDR2 YYNGEE. There are 17 residues in the CDR3. Trimming stripped 0 bases from V and 6 bases from J, with 18 bases between. The CDR3 protein is CASSVAFGTATAGELFF. CDR3 bases: TGTGCCAGCAGCGTAGCTTTTGGTACCGCCACCGCCGGGGAGCTGTTTTTT.

This clonotype was picked up many times. The genes are TRBV28 and TRBJ1-1; D may be TRBD1 (5 bases). CDR1 and CDR2 from the germline V gene are MDHEN and SYDVKM. The CDR3 consists of 18 residues. The V end was cut by 3 bases, the J end by 1 base, with 21 bases between. The CDR3 DNA is TGTGCCAGCAGTTTTATGGGTAGGTTACCGACAGAGAACACTGAAGCTTTCTTT. This codes for CASSFMGRLPTENTEAFF.

This clonotype showed up just a few times. This rearrangement joins TRBV7-9 to TRBJ1-1; no reliable D call. V lost 8 bases to trimming and J lost 7 bases, with 20 bases between them. The CDR3 runs 14 residues. The germline V gene has CDR1 SEHNR and CDR2 FQNEAQ (reference sequence). CDR3 in DNA: TGTGCCAGCCAGGAGTCGGACGCGGCTATTGAAGCTTTCTTT. This sequence encodes CASQESDAAIEAFF.

This clonotype was observed a few times. J is TRBJ2-3 and V is TRBV4-3; unclear D gene. The V end was cut by 0 bases, the J end by 2 bases, with 12 bases between. The CDR3 runs 16 residues. CDR1 and CDR2 (germline): LGHNA, YSLEER. The CDR3, as DNA: TGCGCCAGCAGCCAAGATGTAGCCGGTCTCACAGATACGCAGTATTTT. Amino acids: CASSQDVAGLTDTQYF.

This clonotype was observed at least ten times. The V gene is TRBV27, the J gene TRBJ2-1, with unresolved D. Trimming stripped 3 bases from V and 6 bases from J, with 9 bases between. This CDR3 is built from 13 residues. Germline loops: CDR1 MNHEY, CDR2 SMNVEV (reference sequence). DNA of the CDR3: TGTGCCAGCAGTTTCTACGATCTCAATGAGCAGTTCTTC. Its translation is CASSFYDLNEQFF.

This chain joins TRBV5-1 and TRBJ2-1, with D hard to call. V was shortened by 5 bases and J by 0 bases, with 12 bases between the two germline ends. The CDR3 sequence is 15 residues long. Germline-derived CDR1 and CDR2 are SGHRS and YFSETQ. In nucleotides, the CDR3 is TGCGCCAGCAGTGGCGGCCGGAGCTCCTACAATGAGCAGTTCTTC. This translates into CASSGGRSSYNEQFF.

This clonotype was counted ten times or more. The V gene is TRBV5-1, the J gene TRBJ2-7; 12 nucleotides align to TRBD1. Trimming took 4 bases from V and 5 from J; bases not matched to a gene: 10. The CDR3 length is 16 residues. Looked up from germline, CDR1 is SGHRS and CDR2 is YFSETQ. The CDR3 bases are TGCGCCAGCAGCGTAACCGGGACAGGGGGCGTCCACGAGCAGTACTTC. Translation gives CASSVTGTGGVHEQYF.

This clonotype was observed many times. Written as DNA, the CDR3 is TGTGCCAGCAGTGACAGGGAAATCTACGAGCAGTACTTC. It codes for CASSDREIYEQYF. The chain recombines TRBV2 with TRBJ2-7, with D possibly being TRBD1 (5 bases). Germline CDR1 reads SNHLY; CDR2 reads FYNNEI. V was clipped by 3 bases and J by 3 bases, with 9 bases between them. The CDR3 runs 13 residues.